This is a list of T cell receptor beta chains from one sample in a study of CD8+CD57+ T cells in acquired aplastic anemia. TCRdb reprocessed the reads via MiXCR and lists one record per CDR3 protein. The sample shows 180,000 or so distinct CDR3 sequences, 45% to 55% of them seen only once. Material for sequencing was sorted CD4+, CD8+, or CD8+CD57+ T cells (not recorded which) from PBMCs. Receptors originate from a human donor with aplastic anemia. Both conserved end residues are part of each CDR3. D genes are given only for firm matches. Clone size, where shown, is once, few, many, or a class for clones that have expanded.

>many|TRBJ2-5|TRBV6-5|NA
CASSSDRVGTQYF
TGTGCCAGCAGTTCGGATAGGGTGGGGACCCAGTACTTC
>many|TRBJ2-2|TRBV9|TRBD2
CASSASGGAPGELFF
TGTGCCAGCAGCGCTAGCGGGGGGGCCCCCGGGGAGCTGTTTTTT
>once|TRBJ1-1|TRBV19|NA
CASSGSGGTEALF
TGTGCCAGTAGTGGATCCGGGGGGACCGAAGCTTTATTT
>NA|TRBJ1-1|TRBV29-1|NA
CSVAQVNTEAFF
TGCAGCGTCGCCCAAGTGAACACTGAAGCTTTCTTT
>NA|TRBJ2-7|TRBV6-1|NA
CASSEATGDTYEQYF
TGTGCCAGCAGTGAAGCGACGGGGGACACCTACGAGCAGTACTTC
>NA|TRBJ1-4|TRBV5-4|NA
CASRSGTWNEKLFF
TGTGCCAGCAGGTCCGGGACATGGAATGAAAAACTGTTTTTT
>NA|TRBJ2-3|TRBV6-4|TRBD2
CASSDSPSGSTDTQYF
TGTGCCAGCAGTGACTCGCCTAGCGGGAGCACAGATACGCAGTATTTT
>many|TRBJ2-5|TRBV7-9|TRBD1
CASSLGQGHETQYF
TGTGCCAGCAGCTTGGGACAGGGACACGAGACCCAGTACTTC
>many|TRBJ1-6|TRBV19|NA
CASTRARLPSYNSPLHF
TGTGCCAGTACCCGCGCCAGATTACCTTCCTATAATTCACCCCTCCACTTT
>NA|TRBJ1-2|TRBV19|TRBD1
CARDPGQGPYGYTF
TGTGCTAGAGACCCGGGACAGGGTCCCTATGGCTACACCTTC
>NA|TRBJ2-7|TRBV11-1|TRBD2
CASSLALDSSGSSYEQYF
TGTGCCAGCAGCTTAGCGCTCGATTCTAGCGGGAGCTCCTACGAGCAGTACTTC
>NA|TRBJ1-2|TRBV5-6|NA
CASSFLGSGPGKGKRYGYTF
TGTGCCAGCAGCTTCCTTGGAAGTGGGCCAGGGAAAGGGAAGCGCTATGGCTACACCTTC
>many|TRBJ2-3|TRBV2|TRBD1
CASSELGQTISSTDTQYF
TGTGCCAGCAGTGAACTGGGACAGACCATTTCTAGCACAGATACGCAGTATTTT
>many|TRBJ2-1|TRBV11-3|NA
CASSWGIENNEQFF
TGTGCCAGCAGCTGGGGGATTGAGAACAATGAGCAGTTCTTC
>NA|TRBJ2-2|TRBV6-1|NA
CASSRGQGFTGELFF
TGTGCCAGCAGCCGGGGGCAGGGTTTTACCGGGGAGCTGTTTTTT
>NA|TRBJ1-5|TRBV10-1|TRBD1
CASSTTGTGRQPQHF
TGCGCCAGCAGTACTACCGGGACAGGTCGTCAGCCCCAGCATTTT
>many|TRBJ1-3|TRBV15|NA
CATSSKTAGNTIYF
TGTGCCACCAGCTCAAAGACAGCTGGAAACACCATATATTTT
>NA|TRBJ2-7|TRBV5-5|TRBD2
CASSGGGTAYEQYF
TGTGCCAGCAGCGGCGGGGGGACCGCCTACGAGCAGTACTTC
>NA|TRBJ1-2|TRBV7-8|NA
CASSPSQGTYGYTF
TGTGCCAGCAGCCCATCTCAGGGCACCTATGGCTACACCTTC